This is a list of T cell receptor beta chains from one sample in a study of brain T cells in children with intractable seizures. The table came from immunoSEQ multiplex PCR; TCRdb's copy has only in-frame clones and leaves some out. Of hundreds of thousands of clones in the sample, over 85% are singletons; the top ten hold 5% to 7%. The input for sequencing was peripheral blood, taken approximately 5 months after surgery. The source of these receptors is a boy under three years old with tuberous sclerosis and intractable seizures. The CDR3 runs from the conserved cysteine through the conserved F or W. Expanded clones get a size class; other rows say once, few or many, or leave the size out.

cdr3_length	j_call	clone_size	v_call	cdr3_aa
18	TRBJ2-2	.	TRBV28	CASSPVTGRGQNTGELFF
15	TRBJ2-6	.	TRBV7-6	CASSSAESGANVLTF
11	TRBJ2-3	.	TRBV3-1/TRBV3-2	CASSGADTQYF
13	TRBJ2-5	.	TRBV5-1	CASSLLDRPAQYF
15	TRBJ1-2	.	TRBV7-9	CASSLSGQGVYGYTF
17	TRBJ1-5	.	TRBV7-8	CASSSSGAGSRDQPQHF
14	TRBJ2-1	.	TRBV10-3	CAISESRENNEQFF
14	TRBJ1-2	.	TRBV20-1	CSASGQGASYGYTF
15	TRBJ1-1	once	TRBV5-1	CASSKDRGLDTEAFF
18	TRBJ2-3	.	TRBV2	CASSVLAGGPRSTDTQYF
15	TRBJ2-1	.	TRBV7-9	CASSLAGLGHNEQFF
14	TRBJ2-7	.	TRBV4-1	CASSQERGTYEQYF
12	TRBJ1-2	.	TRBV25-1	CASSTGAAGYTF
14	TRBJ2-1	.	TRBV19	CASVLAGGSDEQFF
14	TRBJ2-7	.	TRBV7-3	CASSFSVDSYEQYF
17	TRBJ2-3	.	TRBV7-3	CASSLLGLQPLGDTQYF
17	TRBJ1-3	.	TRBV30	CAWSVRLKGFSGNTIYF
15	TRBJ1-1	.	TRBV24-1	CATSDFPSPNTEAFF
16	TRBJ1-6	.	TRBV5-6	CASSVLPGQSNSPLHF
16	TRBJ1-1	.	TRBV2	CASIILNEDSHTEAFF
14	TRBJ2-7	.	TRBV20-1	CSASSGVSPYEQYF
16	TRBJ2-5	.	TRBV25-1	CASSPQLSGLQETQYF
14	TRBJ1-1	.	TRBV19	CASSIVPGDTEAFF
11	TRBJ2-7	.	TRBV7-2	CASSLRYEQYF
13	TRBJ1-3	.	TRBV6-5	CASSSQARNTIYF
13	TRBJ2-4	.	TRBV6-5	CASSPDRANIQYF
18	TRBJ1-4	once	TRBV7-9	CASSHYEGGFIANEKLFF
14	TRBJ1-3	once	TRBV27	CASSLRASGNTIYF
17	TRBJ2-1	.	TRBV7-6	CASSFRGVVDSYNEQFF
16	TRBJ2-1	.	TRBV27	CASSLYTRERGNEQFF
13	TRBJ2-5	.	TRBV7-8	CASSSTPLETQYF
14	TRBJ1-6	.	TRBV30	CAWSVGVDNSPLHF
14	TRBJ1-4	once	TRBV6-1	CASSERRTNEKLFF
16	TRBJ2-3	.	TRBV5-6	CASSLLASGVTDTQYF
14	TRBJ2-1	once	TRBV19	CASSIWGKGNEQFF
13	TRBJ2-3	.	TRBV7-9	CASSLTLGDTQYF
11	TRBJ1-1	.	TRBV25-1	CASRAGTEAFF
14	TRBJ1-1	.	TRBV7-8	CASSLVGGGTEAFF
14	TRBJ2-3	.	TRBV4-1	CASSRDRGTDTQYF
18	TRBJ1-1	.	TRBV7-9	CASSLQILRTGKNTEAFF
13	TRBJ2-3	.	TRBV7-6	CASSPGPADTQYF
13	TRBJ2-1	.	TRBV19	CASTGDPYNEQFF
11	TRBJ2-1	.	TRBV5-4	CASSLAGFEFF
13	TRBJ1-1	.	TRBV14	CASSHRTGLEAFF
14	TRBJ2-7	.	TRBV13	CASSHGQGPYEQYF
11	TRBJ2-7	.	TRBV12-3/TRBV12-4	CASSFTYEQYF
17	TRBJ1-4	.	TRBV15	CATSRDLGQTTNEKLFF
14	TRBJ1-3	.	TRBV15	CATSPGISGNTIYF
15	TRBJ1-3	.	TRBV18	CASSLEGAGRNTIYF
12	TRBJ2-7	.	TRBV12-3/TRBV12-4	CASSGTSGSQYF
14	TRBJ1-5	.	TRBV30	CAWSVAGGVQPQHF
15	TRBJ2-7	.	TRBV27	CASSYRGTFSYEQYF
16	TRBJ2-3	.	TRBV19	CASSISRGVRADTQYF